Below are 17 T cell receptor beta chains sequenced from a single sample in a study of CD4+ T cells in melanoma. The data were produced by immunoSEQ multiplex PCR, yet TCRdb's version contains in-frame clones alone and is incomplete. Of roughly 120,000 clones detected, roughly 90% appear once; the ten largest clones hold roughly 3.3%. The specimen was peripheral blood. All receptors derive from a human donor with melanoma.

CDR3 protein: CASSSGQGYGYTF. The CDR3 DNA reads as TGTGCCAGCAGCTCCGGACAGGGCTATGGCTACACCTTC. The chain combines TRBV7-2 with TRBJ1-2; 8 nucleotides line up with TRBD1. CDR3 length: 13 residues. The germline V gene encodes CDR1 SGHTA and CDR2 FQGNSA. Trimming removed 4 bases from V and 4 bases from J; junction bases left unmatched: 2.

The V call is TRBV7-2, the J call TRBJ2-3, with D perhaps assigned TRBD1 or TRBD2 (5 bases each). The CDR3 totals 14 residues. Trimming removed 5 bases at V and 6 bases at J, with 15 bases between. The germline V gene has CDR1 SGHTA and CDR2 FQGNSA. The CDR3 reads CASSGGGSVDTQYF. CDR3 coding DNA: TGTGCCAGCAGCGGGGGTGGTTCCGTCGATACGCAGTATTTT. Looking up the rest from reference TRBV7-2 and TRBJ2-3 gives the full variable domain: GAGVSQSPSNKVTEKGKDVELRCDPISGHTALYWYRQSLGQGLEFLIYFQGNSAPDKSGLPSDRFSAERTGGSVSTLTIQRTQQEDSAVYLCASSGGGSVDTQYFGPGTRLTVL.

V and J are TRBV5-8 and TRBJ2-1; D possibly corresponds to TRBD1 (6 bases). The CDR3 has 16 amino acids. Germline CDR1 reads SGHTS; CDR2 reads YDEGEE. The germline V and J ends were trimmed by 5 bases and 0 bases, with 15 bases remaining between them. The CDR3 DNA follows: TGTGCCAGCAGAAATCCAGGGGCAAACTCCTACAATGAGCAGTTCTTC. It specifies CASRNPGANSYNEQFF. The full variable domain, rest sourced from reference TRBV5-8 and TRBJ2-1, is EAGVTQSPTHLIKTRGQQATLRCSPISGHTSVYWYQQALGLGLQFLLWYDEGEERNRGNFPPRFSGRQFPNYSSELNVNALELEDSALYLCASRNPGANSYNEQFFGPGTRLTVL.

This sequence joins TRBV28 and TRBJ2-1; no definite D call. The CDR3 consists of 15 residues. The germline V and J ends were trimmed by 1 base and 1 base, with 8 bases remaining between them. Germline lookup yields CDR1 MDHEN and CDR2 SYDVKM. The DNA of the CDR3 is TGTGCCAGCAGTTTATTAGGGTTGTCCTACAATGAGCAGTTCTTC. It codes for CASSLLGLSYNEQFF.

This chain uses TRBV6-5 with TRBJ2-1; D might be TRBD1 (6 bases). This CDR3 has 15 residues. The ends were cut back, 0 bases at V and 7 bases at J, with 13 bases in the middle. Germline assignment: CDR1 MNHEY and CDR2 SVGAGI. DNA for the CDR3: TGTGCCAGCAGTTACTCTGGGGGCACGGGGAATGAGCAGTTCTTC. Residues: CASSYSGGTGNEQFF.

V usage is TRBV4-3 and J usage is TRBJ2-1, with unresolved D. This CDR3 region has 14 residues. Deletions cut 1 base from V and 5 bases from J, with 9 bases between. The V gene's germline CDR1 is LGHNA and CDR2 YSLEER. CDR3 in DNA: TGCGCCAGCAGCCAAGTGTTAACCAACAATGAGCAGTTCTTC. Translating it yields CASSQVLTNNEQFF.

CDR3 amino acids: CASSRDRVEEQYF. The CDR3 nucleotides read TGTGCCAGCTCACGGGACAGGGTCGAAGAGCAGTACTTC. The chain recombines TRBV18 with TRBJ2-7; 9 bases fit TRBD1. Looked up from germline, CDR1 is KGHSH and CDR2 is LQKENI. The CDR3 length is 13 residues. J lost 7 bases, V lost 4 bases, and 5 bases had no gene match.

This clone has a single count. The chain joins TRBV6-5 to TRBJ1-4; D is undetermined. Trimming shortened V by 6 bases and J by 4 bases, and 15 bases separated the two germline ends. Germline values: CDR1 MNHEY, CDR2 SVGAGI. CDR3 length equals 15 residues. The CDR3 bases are TGTGCCAGCAGCTTTAGCGGGCGGTATAATGAAAAACTGTTTTTT. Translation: CASSFSGRYNEKLFF.

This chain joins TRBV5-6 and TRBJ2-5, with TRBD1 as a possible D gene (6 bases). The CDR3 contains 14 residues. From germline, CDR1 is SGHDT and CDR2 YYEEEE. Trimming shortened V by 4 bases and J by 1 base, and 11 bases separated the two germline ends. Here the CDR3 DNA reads TGTGCCAGCAGCCTGGACAGCTTCCAAGAGACCCAGTACTTC. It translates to CASSLDSFQETQYF.

The DNA for the CDR3 is TGTGCCAGCAGCCAAGATGCTAGCGGGGGGACGCCGAACACCGGGGAGCTGTTTTTT. This translates into CASSQDASGGTPNTGELFF. This sequence joins TRBV4-2 and TRBJ2-2, with TRBD2 identical over 11 bases. Germline CDR1 and CDR2: LGHNA and YNFKEQ. This CDR3 is 19 amino acids long. The junction had 6 bases not matched to a gene; V was cut back by 0 bases and J by 0 bases.

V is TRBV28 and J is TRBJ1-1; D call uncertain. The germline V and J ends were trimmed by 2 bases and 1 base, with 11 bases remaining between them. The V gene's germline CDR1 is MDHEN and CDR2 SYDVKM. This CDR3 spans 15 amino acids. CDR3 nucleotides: TGTGCCAGCAGTTTAGCGGGCCATCGGAACACTGAAGCTTTCTTT. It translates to CASSLAGHRNTEAFF.

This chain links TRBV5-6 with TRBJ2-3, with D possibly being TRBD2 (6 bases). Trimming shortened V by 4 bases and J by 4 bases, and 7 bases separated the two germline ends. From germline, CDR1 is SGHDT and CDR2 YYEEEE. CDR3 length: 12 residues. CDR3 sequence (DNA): TGTGCCAGCAGCCCGGGGGCAGATACGCAGTATTTT. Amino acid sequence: CASSPGADTQYF.

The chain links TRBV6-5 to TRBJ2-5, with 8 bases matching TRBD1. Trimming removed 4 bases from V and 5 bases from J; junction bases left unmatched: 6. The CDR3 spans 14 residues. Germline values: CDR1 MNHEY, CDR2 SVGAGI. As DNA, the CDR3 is TGTGCCAGCAGTTCAGGACAGGGAAAGGAGACCCAGTACTTC. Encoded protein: CASSSGQGKETQYF.

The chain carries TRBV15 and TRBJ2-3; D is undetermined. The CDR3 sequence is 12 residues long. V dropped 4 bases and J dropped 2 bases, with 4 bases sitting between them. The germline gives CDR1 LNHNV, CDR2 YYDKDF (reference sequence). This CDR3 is CATSTYTDTQYF. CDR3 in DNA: TGTGCCACCAGCACTTACACAGATACGCAGTATTTT. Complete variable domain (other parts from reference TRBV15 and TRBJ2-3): DAMVIQNPRYQVTQFGKPVTLSCSQTLNHNVMYWYQQKSSQAPKLLFHYYDKDFNNEADTPDNFQSRRPNTSFCFLDIRSPGLGDTAMYLCATSTYTDTQYFGPGTRLTVL.

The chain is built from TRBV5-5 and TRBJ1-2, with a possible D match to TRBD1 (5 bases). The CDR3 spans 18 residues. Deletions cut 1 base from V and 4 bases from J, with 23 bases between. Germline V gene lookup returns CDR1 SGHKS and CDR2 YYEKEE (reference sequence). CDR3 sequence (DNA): TGTGCCAGCAGCTTGTCCTTAACTGGGTCCGGGGGATTCTATGGCTACACCTTC. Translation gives CASSLSLTGSGGFYGYTF. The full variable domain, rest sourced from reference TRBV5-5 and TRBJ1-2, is DAGVTQSPTHLIKTRGQQVTLRCSPISGHKSVSWYQQVLGQGPQFIFQYYEKEERGRGNFPDRFSARQFPNYSSELNVNALLLGDSALYLCASSLSLTGSGGFYGYTFGSGTRLTVV.

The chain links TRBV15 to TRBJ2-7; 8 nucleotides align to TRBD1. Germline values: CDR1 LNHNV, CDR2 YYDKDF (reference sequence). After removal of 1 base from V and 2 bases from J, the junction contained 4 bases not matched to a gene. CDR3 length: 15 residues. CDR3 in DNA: TGTGCCACCAGCAGAGCAGGGACAGGAACCTACGAGCAGTACTTC. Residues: CATSRAGTGTYEQYF.

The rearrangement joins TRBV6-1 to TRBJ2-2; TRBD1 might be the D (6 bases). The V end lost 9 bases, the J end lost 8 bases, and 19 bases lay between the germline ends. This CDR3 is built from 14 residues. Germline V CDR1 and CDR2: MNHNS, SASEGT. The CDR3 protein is CASQQGRLAGELFF. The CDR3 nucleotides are TGTGCCAGTCAACAGGGTCGGCTTGCGGGGGAGCTGTTTTTT.